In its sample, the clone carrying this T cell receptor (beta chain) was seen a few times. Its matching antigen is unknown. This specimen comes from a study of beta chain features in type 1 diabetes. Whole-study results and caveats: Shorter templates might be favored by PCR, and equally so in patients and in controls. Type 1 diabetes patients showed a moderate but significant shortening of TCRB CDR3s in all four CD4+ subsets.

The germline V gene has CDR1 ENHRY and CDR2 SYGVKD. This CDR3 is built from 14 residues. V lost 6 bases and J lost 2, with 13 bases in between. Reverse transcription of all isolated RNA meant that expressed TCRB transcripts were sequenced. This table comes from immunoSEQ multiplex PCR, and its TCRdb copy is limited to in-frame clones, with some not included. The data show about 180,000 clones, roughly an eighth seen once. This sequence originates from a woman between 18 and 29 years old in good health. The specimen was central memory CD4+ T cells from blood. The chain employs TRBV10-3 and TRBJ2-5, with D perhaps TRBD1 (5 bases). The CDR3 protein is CAIRSTEYQETQYF. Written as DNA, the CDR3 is TGTGCCATCAGATCGACAGAATATCAAGAGACCCAGTACTTC.